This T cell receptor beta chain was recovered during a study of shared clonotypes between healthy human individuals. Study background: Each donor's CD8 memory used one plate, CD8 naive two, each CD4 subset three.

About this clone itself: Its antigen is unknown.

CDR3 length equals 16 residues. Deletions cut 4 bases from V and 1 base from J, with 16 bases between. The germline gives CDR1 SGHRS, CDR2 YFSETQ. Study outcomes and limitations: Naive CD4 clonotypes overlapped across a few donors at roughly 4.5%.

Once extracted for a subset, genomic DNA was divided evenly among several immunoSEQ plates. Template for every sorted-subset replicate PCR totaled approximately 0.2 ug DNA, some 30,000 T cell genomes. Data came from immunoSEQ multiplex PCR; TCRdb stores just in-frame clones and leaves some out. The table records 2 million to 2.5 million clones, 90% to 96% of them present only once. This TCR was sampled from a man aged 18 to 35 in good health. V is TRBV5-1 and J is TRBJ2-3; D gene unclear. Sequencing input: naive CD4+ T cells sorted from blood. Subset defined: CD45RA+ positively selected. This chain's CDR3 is CASSPSLGRRTDTQYF. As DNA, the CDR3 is TGCGCCAGCAGCCCGAGCCTAGGCCGGCGCACAGATACGCAGTATTTT.